Below, one T cell receptor (beta chain) is given with its context. The data are from a study of blood T cell repertoires in COVID-19. As for the study in general: Collection of acute and convalescent COVID-19 samples took place in the United States, Italy and Spain. PBMCs, B-cell-depleted T cells, or T cells provided the cDNA or gDNA that made up the material.

Sequencing was performed with immunoSEQ multiplex PCR; in TCRdb, only in-frame clones are kept and a portion is missing. The table shows roughly 250,000 clones, with 87% occurring only once. Individuals aged about 18 to 89 years were recruited from about two dozen US areas. Clinical history reported by participants formed the basis on which cohorts were assigned. The junction had 3 bases not matched to a gene; V was cut back by 5 bases and J by 2 bases. The length of the CDR3 is 14 residues. The germline CDR1 and CDR2 sequences are SGHNT and YYREEE (reference sequence). The sequenced sample was PBMCs or T cells enriched from blood (not recorded which). The gene calls are TRBV5-4 and TRBJ1-4, with 7 bases identical to TRBD1. The sequence was obtained from a woman in her 30s with acute COVID-19. The CDR3 spells CASRLQGTNEKLFF. The CDR3, as DNA: TGTGCCAGCAGGTTACAGGGGACTAATGAAAAACTGTTTTTT.